The 28 T cell receptor beta chains in this list originate from one sample, sequenced in a study of T-cell reconstitution after alpha-beta-depleted transplantation in children. A TCRbeta library incorporating unique molecular identifiers was prepared. TCRdb called the PCR reads again in MiXCR, with one record for every CDR3 protein. This table holds 600,000 or so distinct CDR3 sequences, 23% found once. This material consisted of PBMCs, mostly from graft donor cells, taken 360 days after TCRalphabeta/CD19-depleted stem cell transplant. The source is a boy in the first two years of life who had a stem cell transplant for acute myeloid leukemia, so the T cells may come from the graft donor.

The table lists this clonotype with a few counts. This sequence joins TRBV6-5 and TRBJ2-7, with D possibly being TRBD1 (5 bases). Trimming took off 8 bases at V and 5 bases at J, with 16 bases between the two ends. Per the germline V gene, CDR1 is MNHEY and CDR2 is SVGAGI. The CDR3 totals 13 residues. The DNA of the CDR3 is TGTGCCAGCCTGACCCAGGGAACCCACGAGCAGTACTTC. Its translation is CASLTQGTHEQYF.

This clonotype was counted ten times or more. V usage is TRBV29-1 and J usage is TRBJ2-5, with a weak D call TRBD1 (6 bases). Germline CDR1 is SQVTM and CDR2 is ANQGSEA. The CDR3 totals 14 residues. The V and J ends lost 2 bases and 3 bases respectively, with 13 bases between them. The CDR3 spells CSVERQTGKETQYF. In DNA form, the CDR3 reads TGCAGCGTTGAACGCCAAACAGGGAAAGAGACCCAGTACTTC.

This clonotype was seen only a few times. The chain carries TRBV6-1 and TRBJ2-1; 15 nucleotides align to TRBD2. The CDR3 has 14 amino acids. Germline V CDR1 and CDR2: MNHNS, SASEGT. V lost 10 bases to trimming and J lost 7 bases; unmatched junction nucleotides: 5. CDR3: CATSGLAGGNEQFF. The CDR3 DNA is TGTGCCACGTCGGGACTAGCGGGGGGAAATGAGCAGTTCTTC.

A few counts support this clonotype. The chain combines TRBV6-1 with TRBJ1-2, with D perhaps TRBD1 (6 bases). Between the trimmed V and J ends, which lost 6 bases and 0 bases, there was a span of 14 bases. Germline CDR1 reads MNHNS; CDR2 reads SASEGT. The CDR3 has 15 residues. The CDR3 protein is CASRPSDRTNYGYTF. The CDR3 nucleotides are TGTGCCAGCAGACCGTCAGACAGGACTAACTATGGCTACACCTTC.

This clonotype came up many times. The J gene is TRBJ2-7, the V gene TRBV11-2; TRBD1 aligns across 11 bases. V was pared by 4 bases and J by 2 bases, with 10 bases of the junction left unmatched. Germline V gives CDR1 SGHAT, CDR2 FQNNGV. The CDR3 length is 17 residues. DNA for the CDR3: TGTGCCAGCAGCTACCCAGGAGGACAGGGGGCCGCCTACGAGCAGTACTTC. Translating it yields CASSYPGGQGAAYEQYF. Looking up the rest from reference TRBV11-2 and TRBJ2-7 gives the full variable domain: EAGVAQSPRYKIIEKRQSVAFWCNPISGHATLYWYQQILGQGPKLLIQFQNNGVVDDSQLPKDRFSAERLKGVDSTLKIQPAKLEDSAVYLCASSYPGGQGAAYEQYFGPGTRLTVT.

The chain links TRBV12-3 or TRBV12-4 to TRBJ2-7; D is perhaps TRBD1 (5 bases). Trimming left V 3 bases short and J 5 bases short, with 11 bases between. This CDR3 comprises 13 residues. The DNA for the CDR3 is TGTGCCAGCAGTTTTGACAGTCCCAACGAGCAGTACTTC. Protein product: CASSFDSPNEQYF.

This clonotype was counted at least ten times. The V gene is TRBV28, the J gene TRBJ1-1; D gene ambiguous. From germline, CDR1 is MDHEN and CDR2 SYDVKM. The CDR3 covers 14 residues. The V gene lost 3 bases and the J gene lost 3 bases, with 11 bases spanning the gap. CDR3 nucleotide sequence: TGTGCCAGCAGTTTTTCATACAGCGACACTGAAGCTTTCTTT. Amino acid sequence: CASSFSYSDTEAFF.

For the CDR3, the DNA is TGTGCCACCAGCAGAGAGCAGGGGGCTAGGGAGACCCAGTACTTC. Translation: CATSREQGARETQYF. The V and J genes are TRBV15 and TRBJ2-5; TRBD1 matches at 8 bases. This CDR3 spans 15 amino acids. The junction had 5 bases not matched to a gene; V was cut back by 0 bases and J by 5 bases. The V gene's germline CDR1 is LNHNV and CDR2 YYDKDF (reference sequence).

This chain joins TRBV27 and TRBJ2-7; 7 bases are a match to TRBD1. Germline assignment: CDR1 MNHEY and CDR2 SMNVEV (reference sequence). The CDR3 length is 13 residues. The J segment lost 5 bases and the V segment lost 6 bases, leaving 7 bases of the junction unmatched. The CDR3 nucleotides read TGTGCCAGCAGGTACAGGGGAAAGGACGAGCAGTACTTC. This gives the protein CASRYRGKDEQYF.

This clonotype was seen ten or more times. The chain couples TRBV10-3 to TRBJ2-7; 7 positions agree with TRBD1. J lost 2 bases, V lost 5 bases, and 3 bases had no gene match. This CDR3 has 13 amino acids. Germline CDR1 and CDR2: ENHRY and SYGVKD. The CDR3 loop reads CAISTGATYEQYV. The CDR3 nucleotides are TGTGCCATCAGTACAGGGGCGACCTACGAGCAGTACGTC.

The rearrangement uses TRBV12-3 or TRBV12-4 and TRBJ1-5, with D tentatively TRBD1 (6 bases). The CDR3 contains 16 residues. The V and J ends lost 5 bases and 0 bases respectively, with 14 bases between them. DNA for the CDR3: TGTGCCAGCAGTCGCGGGACATATCTTAGCAATCAGCCCCAGCATTTT. Translated, it gives CASSRGTYLSNQPQHF.

This clonotype was counted between two and nine times. CDR3 DNA sequence: TGCAGTGCTATAGGACTAGCGGCTAGCACAGATACGCAGTATTTT. This encodes CSAIGLAASTDTQYF. This chain uses TRBV20-1 with TRBJ2-3, with 10 bases aligning to TRBD2. Germline CDR1 is DFQATT and CDR2 is SNEGSKA (reference sequence). The CDR3 length is 15 residues. Trimming took 4 bases from V and 0 from J; bases not matched to a gene: 4.

J is TRBJ2-5 and V is TRBV5-5; D is ambiguous. The CDR3 sequence is 15 residues long. Germline assignment: CDR1 SGHKS and CDR2 YYEKEE (reference sequence). Deletions cut 1 base from V and 0 bases from J, with 10 bases between. Here the CDR3 DNA reads TGTGCCAGCAGCTTGACCGGCTCGTACCAAGAGACCCAGTACTTC. Translation: CASSLTGSYQETQYF.

The J gene is TRBJ2-5, the V gene TRBV12-3 or TRBV12-4, with TRBD2 matching 7 bases. CDR3 length: 16 residues. The V gene end was trimmed by 6 bases and the J gene end by 4 bases; junction bases not matched to a gene: 14. In DNA form, the CDR3 reads TGTGCCAGCAGCAAAAACACGCGGGGGAGAGGAGAGACCCAGTACTTC. It encodes CASSKNTRGRGETQYF.

This clonotype was seen only a few times. V is TRBV6-5 and J is TRBJ1-1; 7 bases are shared with TRBD1. This CDR3 region has 14 residues. The germline V gene has CDR1 MNHEY and CDR2 SVGAGI. V gave up 2 bases and J gave up 4 bases; unmatched junction bases: 4. DNA of the CDR3: TGTGCCAGCAGTTACGACAGGGTTGGCACTGAAGCTTTCTTT. This encodes CASSYDRVGTEAFF.

This clonotype was observed many times. The gene calls are TRBV29-1 and TRBJ1-1; D not resolved. V was cut by 5 bases and J by 2 bases, with 12 bases left in between. Germline V gene data show CDR1 as SQVTM and CDR2 as ANQGSEA. The CDR3 runs 13 residues. The CDR3 bases are TGCAGCGTTCGGACGAGTATAAACACTGAAGCTTTCTTT. Amino acid sequence: CSVRTSINTEAFF.

This clonotype came up many times. The rearrangement links TRBV15 to TRBJ1-2; 7 nucleotides line up with TRBD1. The CDR3 has 19 amino acids. V lost 2 bases, J lost 4 bases, and 19 bases stayed unmatched. Germline loops: CDR1 LNHNV, CDR2 YYDKDF (reference sequence). The chain's CDR3 is CATSRSMARFDRELYGYTF. CDR3 sequence (DNA): TGTGCCACCAGCAGATCCATGGCGCGGTTCGACAGGGAACTCTATGGCTACACCTTC.

This clonotype was found many times. The chain links TRBV15 to TRBJ1-4; D is ambiguous. Trimming pared 1 base from V and 2 bases from J, leaving 14 bases between. CDR1 and CDR2 from the germline V gene are LNHNV and YYDKDF (reference sequence). The CDR3 loop spans 17 amino acids. Here the CDR3 reads CATSRGGSGRTNEKLFF. As DNA, the CDR3 is TGTGCCACCAGCAGAGGAGGATCCGGACGGACTAATGAAAAACTGTTTTTT.

This clonotype turned up a few times. This chain joins TRBV20-1 and TRBJ2-5; weak D call: TRBD1 (5 bases). CDR3 length: 14 amino acids. The V gene lost 0 bases and the J gene lost 7 bases, with 15 bases spanning the gap. Germline V lookup: CDR1 DFQATT, CDR2 SNEGSKA (reference sequence). The DNA of the CDR3 is TGCAGTGCTAGAGATGGTGTGGGGCTGCTGACCCAGTACTTC. It encodes CSARDGVGLLTQYF.

This clonotype was counted ten times or more. The chain uses TRBV12-3 or TRBV12-4 and TRBJ1-2; possible D gene TRBD1, 5 bases. With 7 bases removed from V and 6 bases from J, the gap between germline ends came to 15 bases. The CDR3 covers 13 residues. The CDR3, as DNA: TGTGCCAGCAAGAGTACTGAGGGGAATGGCTACACCTTC. It specifies CASKSTEGNGYTF.

This sequence joins TRBV20-1 and TRBJ2-5; no clear D. Germline loops: CDR1 DFQATT, CDR2 SNEGSKA (reference sequence). The CDR3 totals 13 residues. The V gene lost 1 base and the J gene lost 2 bases, with 8 bases spanning the gap. The CDR3 DNA reads TGCAGTGCTAGAGGCGGCATACAAGAGACCCAGTACTTC. Amino acids: CSARGGIQETQYF.

J is TRBJ2-7 and V is TRBV10-2, with a possible D match to TRBD1 (6 bases). Germline CDR1 WSHSY, CDR2 SAAADI. The CDR3 sequence is 14 residues long. The V end was cut by 0 bases, the J end by 3 bases, with 9 bases between. The CDR3 loop is CASSESGRGYEQYV. The DNA for the CDR3 is TGCGCCAGCAGTGAGTCGGGCAGGGGCTACGAGCAGTACGTC.

This clonotype appeared many times. The rearrangement uses TRBV28 and TRBJ1-2; 7 nucleotides align to TRBD1. CDR1 is MDHEN and CDR2 is SYDVKM in the germline V gene. Trimming at V came to 0 bases and at J to 4 bases, leaving 5 bases not matched to a gene. This CDR3 is 15 amino acids long. DNA for the CDR3: TGTGCCAGCAGTTTATGGAAGGGGGCAAGCTATGGCTACACCTTC. Translated, it gives CASSLWKGASYGYTF.

V gene TRBV15 combines with J gene TRBJ1-5; no clear D gene. This CDR3 spans 17 amino acids. V was cut by 3 bases and J by 0 bases, with 15 bases left in between. CDR1 and CDR2 from the germline V gene are LNHNV and YYDKDF (reference sequence). The CDR3, as DNA: TGTGCCACCAGCAGGCCCGGCAGTATATATAGCAATCAGCCCCAGCATTTT. This codes for CATSRPGSIYSNQPQHF.

This clonotype was counted at least ten times. V gene TRBV5-1 combines with J gene TRBJ2-3; 7 bases line up with TRBD1. CDR3 size: 17 residues. The junction had 16 bases not matched to a gene; V was cut back by 7 bases and J by 2 bases. CDR1 is SGHRS and CDR2 is YFSETQ in the germline V gene. Here the CDR3 DNA reads TGCGCCAGCGGGGGACAGCCCCTGAGCCTACTCACAGATACGCAGTATTTT. Its protein is CASGGQPLSLLTDTQYF.

This chain links TRBV7-8 with TRBJ2-1; tentative D call: TRBD2 (5 bases). In germline, CDR1 is SGHVS, CDR2 FQNEAQ. Trimming removed 4 bases at V and 2 bases at J, with 18 bases between. There are 17 residues in the CDR3. The CDR3 bases are TGTGCCAGCAGCTCGGCGGGTTACACGAATACCTACAATGAGCAGTTCTTC. Its protein product is CASSSAGYTNTYNEQFF.

The J gene is TRBJ2-1, the V gene TRBV29-1, with 10 positions matching TRBD2. The CDR3 loop spans 15 amino acids. Germline-derived CDR1 and CDR2 are SQVTM and ANQGSEA. V shed 5 bases, J shed 1 base, and the junction held 5 bases outside the gene matches. The CDR3 nucleotides read TGCAGCGTTTGGGCTAGCGGGGGATCCTACAATGAGCAGTTCTTC. Residues: CSVWASGGSYNEQFF.

This clonotype was counted only a few times. The chain employs TRBV7-2 and TRBJ2-1; either TRBD1 or TRBD2 may fit D (6 bases each). Trimming removed 5 bases from V and 7 bases from J, with 21 bases in between. From germline, CDR1 is SGHTA and CDR2 FQGNSA. The CDR3 has 16 residues. DNA of the CDR3: TGTGCCAGCAGCACGAGGTGGGGGCGTGCGGGAAATGAGCAGTTCTTC. Its protein is CASSTRWGRAGNEQFF.